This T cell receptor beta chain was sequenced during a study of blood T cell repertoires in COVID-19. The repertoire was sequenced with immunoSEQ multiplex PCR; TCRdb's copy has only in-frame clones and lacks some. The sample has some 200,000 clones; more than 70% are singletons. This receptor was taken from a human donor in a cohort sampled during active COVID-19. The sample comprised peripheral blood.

CDR3 amino acids: CASIRTSGSDEQFF. The CDR3, as DNA: TGCGCCAGCATACGGACTAGCGGGTCGGATGAGCAGTTCTTC. The chain recombines TRBV5-1 with TRBJ2-1; TRBD2 aligns across 11 bases. The CDR3 is 14 residues long. Germline CDR1 and CDR2: SGHRS and YFSETQ. J lost 8 bases, V lost 6 bases, and 7 bases had no gene match. The whole variable domain, remainder taken from reference TRBV5-1 and TRBJ2-1, is KAGVTQTPRYLIKTRGQQVTLSCSPISGHRSVSWYQQTPGQGLQFLFEYFSETQRNKGNFPGRFSGRQFSNSRSEMNVSTLELGDSALYLCASIRTSGSDEQFFGPGTRLTVL.